This T cell receptor beta chain was documented in a study of tumor-infiltrating lymphocytes in primary liver carcinoma. From roughly 20-30 mg of unsorted bulk tissue, DNA and RNA were co-extracted together. The CDR3 totals 15 residues. Germline CDR1 is SGHAT and CDR2 is FQNNGV. TCR beta cDNA came from about 450 ng total RNA, primed with a constant-region primer. Generation of the TCR beta libraries relied on three nested multiplex PCR rounds using slightly modified ARM-PCR. For 10 cycles apiece, the opening two PCR rounds ran with TRBV1-TRBV30 forward primers and a C-beta reverse primer. MiXCR, run by TCRdb on the multiplex PCR reads, gives a single entry per CDR3 protein. The sample shows 70,000 to 75,000 distinct CDR3 sequences, about 70% of them seen only once. In the case of this clonotype: One junction end disagrees with the germline gene, perhaps due to a read error.

This sequence originates from a man aged 40-55 years with primary liver carcinoma and hepatitis B virus infection. This rearrangement joins TRBV11-2 to TRBJ2-7, with D tentatively TRBD2 (5 bases). The specimen sequenced was liver tumor tissue from sampling region 4. Subset described: tumor region T4, right-lateral pole. CDR3 coding DNA: TGCGCCAGCAACACGGCACCGGGTCCGGGATACGAGCAGCACTTC. Translating it yields CASNTAPGPGYEQHF.